One and the same sample provided the 10 T cell receptor beta chains below, sequenced in a study of blood T cell repertoires in COVID-19. Method: immunoSEQ multiplex PCR; TCRdb's copy keeps in-frame clones and lacks some. Counted here are 70,000 or so clones, 70% to 90% occurring once; the ten biggest clones make up approximately 10%. Sequencing was carried out using peripheral blood. The receptors were sampled from a man between 65 and 85 years old with active or convalescent COVID-19.

The chain has TRBV27 and TRBJ1-4; D is perhaps TRBD1 (6 bases). CDR1 is MNHEY and CDR2 is SMNVEV in the germline V gene (reference sequence). Trimming cost V 5 bases and J 8 bases, with 12 bases left between them. There are 13 residues in the CDR3. CDR3 sequence (DNA): TGTGCCAGCAGTGCAGGGGCAGGGGAAAAACTGTTTTTT. Amino acid sequence: CASSAGAGEKLFF.

The chain carries TRBV3-1 (or the pseudogene TRBV3-2) and TRBJ2-1; 13 nucleotides match TRBD2. The CDR3 covers 17 residues. Germline V gene lookup returns CDR1 LGHDT and CDR2 YNNKEL (reference sequence). V was clipped by 4 bases and J by 8 bases; unmatched bases: 11. For the CDR3, the DNA is TGTGCCAGCAGCCCGGGACTAGCGGGGAATCATAACTATGAGCAGTTCTTC. This codes for CASSPGLAGNHNYEQFF.

The gene calls are TRBV5-1 and TRBJ1-2; TRBD1 aligns across 9 bases. With 1 base clipped from V and 2 bases from J, the junction kept 3 bases outside the gene matches. The germline V gene has CDR1 SGHRS and CDR2 YFSETQ. The CDR3 extends over 15 amino acids. The CDR3 nucleotides read TGCGCCAGCAGCTTGAATACAGGGGGCAACTATGGCTACACCTTC. Protein: CASSLNTGGNYGYTF.

This sequence joins TRBV7-9 and TRBJ1-2, with no clear D. Trimming removed 4 bases at V and 1 base at J, with 10 bases between. The V gene's germline CDR1 is SEHNR and CDR2 FQNEAQ (reference sequence). The CDR3 is 14 amino acids. The CDR3 nucleotides read TGTGCCAGCAGCTCAATTCGGGATAACTATGGCTACACCTTC. This encodes CASSSIRDNYGYTF.

The chain employs TRBV9 and TRBJ1-4, with 9 nucleotides matching TRBD1. CDR1 and CDR2 from the germline V gene are SGDLS and YYNGEE. The CDR3 extends over 16 amino acids. V gave up 4 bases and J gave up 8 bases; unmatched junction bases: 12. The CDR3 sequence: CASSPSAGQGGEKLFF. The CDR3 DNA follows: TGTGCCAGCAGCCCATCAGCGGGACAGGGTGGAGAAAAACTGTTTTTT.

This clone was observed a few times. This rearrangement joins TRBV4-2 to TRBJ2-1; 11 nucleotides agree with TRBD2. This CDR3 has 20 residues. Germline CDR1 reads LGHNA; CDR2 reads YNFKEQ. Germline trimming cut 1 base from V and 1 base from J; bases unmatched to any gene: 12. The CDR3 nucleotides are TGTGCCAGCAGCCAAGCTTCGGCTAGCGGGAGGAGGCGATCCTACAATGAGCAGTTCTTC. As protein: CASSQASASGRRRSYNEQFF.

The rearrangement links TRBV6-6 to TRBJ2-3; 10 nucleotides line up with TRBD2. Germline V CDR1 and CDR2: MNHNY, SVGAGI (reference sequence). The CDR3 is 16 amino acids. The V gene end was trimmed by 0 bases and the J gene end by 4 bases; junction bases not matched to a gene: 4. The DNA of the CDR3 is TGTGCCAGCAGTTACTCTCCTAGCGGGAGCCCAGATACGCAGTATTTT. Its protein is CASSYSPSGSPDTQYF.

This chain uses TRBV7-2 with TRBJ2-7; 7 nucleotides agree with TRBD1. The CDR3 sequence is 16 residues long. From germline, CDR1 is SGHTA and CDR2 FQGNSA. Trimming cost V 5 bases and J 2 bases; bases outside gene matches: 12. This CDR3 is CASSPRGTVNAYEQYF. CDR3 in DNA: TGTGCCAGCAGCCCGAGAGGGACAGTGAACGCCTACGAGCAGTACTTC.

The chain uses TRBV18 and TRBJ1-1; TRBD1 matches at 8 bases. With V trimmed by 2 bases and J by 0 bases, 5 bases remained unmatched. The germline gives CDR1 KGHSH, CDR2 LQKENI. This CDR3 is 16 amino acids long. The CDR3 nucleotides are TGTGCCAGCTCACCAACGTCAGGGGGCGTGAACACTGAAGCTTTCTTT. This translates into CASSPTSGGVNTEAFF.

This clone was detected a few times. This chain connects TRBV15 to TRBJ1-1, with D unresolved. Germline-derived CDR1 and CDR2 are LNHNV and YYDKDF (reference sequence). CDR3 size: 14 residues. V was cut by 0 bases and J by 4 bases, with 9 bases left in between. In nucleotides, the CDR3 is TGTGCCACCAGCAGAGAGATTGGTAGCACTGAAGCTTTCTTT. Translated, it gives CATSREIGSTEAFF. Full variable domain (missing parts from reference TRBV15 and TRBJ1-1): DAMVIQNPRYQVTQFGKPVTLSCSQTLNHNVMYWYQQKSSQAPKLLFHYYDKDFNNEADTPDNFQSRRPNTSFCFLDIRSPGLGDTAMYLCATSREIGSTEAFFGQGTRLTVV.